The next 27 T cell receptor beta chains were all read from a single sample in a study of technical replicates of blood from several donors (dated by TCRdb to the late 2010s). The library came from the immunoSEQ multiplex PCR assay. Here the immuneACCESS table is served through TCRdb, limited to in-frame sequences with V and J called. Missing clones are a known gap in these copies; in checked studies unresolved V genes cover under half, and the rest lacks a known reason. The sample table records approximately 93,000 clones; 94% of these occur just once. The ten largest clones add up to 0.26% of the sample. The sample was T cells isolated from PBMCs. These receptors were collected from a human donor in good health.

J is TRBJ2-2 and V is TRBV5-8; D perhaps matches TRBD1 (6 bases). Looked up from germline, CDR1 is SGHTS and CDR2 is YDEGEE. CDR3 length: 15 amino acids. V lost 0 bases, J lost 3 bases, and 9 bases lay in between. CDR3 region: CASSLAQGYTGELFF. As DNA, the CDR3 is TGTGCCAGCAGCTTGGCCCAGGGGTACACCGGGGAGCTGTTTTTT.

The chain combines TRBV28 with TRBJ1-5; D is possibly TRBD1 (6 bases). This CDR3 is 14 amino acids long. CDR1 and CDR2 (germline): MDHEN, SYDVKM. The V gene lost 6 bases and the J gene lost 4 bases, with 13 bases spanning the gap. CDR3 in DNA: TGTGCCAGCAGAATAGGGGGAAGTAATCAGCCCCAGCATTTT. It codes for CASRIGGSNQPQHF.

V usage is TRBV4-1 and J usage is TRBJ1-3; 7 bases align to TRBD1. The CDR3 is 18 amino acids. CDR1 and CDR2 from the germline V gene are MGHRA and YSYEKL. Losses at the gene ends were 4 bases for V and 1 base for J; bases not matched to a gene: 13. The CDR3 DNA is TGCGCCAGCAGCCTCTTATCGAGGGGGCTTAGTTCTGGAAACACCATATATTTT. It codes for CASSLLSRGLSSGNTIYF.

The sample holds one count of this clone. The chain couples TRBV10-3 to TRBJ2-7, with D maybe TRBD2 (6 bases). The V gene's germline CDR1 is ENHRY and CDR2 SYGVKD. The CDR3 has 12 residues. The ends were cut back, 4 bases at V and 3 bases at J, with 7 bases in the middle. The CDR3 sequence: CAISAGGYEQYF. CDR3 DNA sequence: TGTGCCATCAGTGCCGGGGGCTACGAGCAGTACTTC.

The V call is TRBV5-5, the J call TRBJ1-3; tentative D call: TRBD1 (5 bases). V was trimmed by 0 bases and J by 2 bases, leaving 9 bases between them. The germline CDR1 and CDR2 sequences are SGHKS and YYEKEE (reference sequence). CDR3 size: 15 residues. CDR3 residues: CASSLVGVAGNTIYF. In nucleotides, the CDR3 is TGTGCCAGCAGCTTGGTAGGGGTAGCTGGAAACACCATATATTTT.

The rearrangement uses TRBV5-1 and TRBJ2-7; tentatively, D is TRBD2 (5 bases). Per germline, CDR1 SGHRS and CDR2 YFSETQ. The CDR3 sequence is 14 residues long. V was cut by 7 bases and J by 1 base, with 15 bases left in between. As DNA, the CDR3 is TGCGCCAGCTCTCTCGGGGATATATCCTACGAGCAGTACTTC. The encoded protein is CASSLGDISYEQYF.

The V gene is TRBV7-2, the J gene TRBJ1-1; 7 bases are a match to TRBD1. V lost 1 base, J lost 5 bases, and 10 bases stayed unmatched. The length of the CDR3 is 16 residues. The germline CDR1 and CDR2 sequences are SGHTA and FQGNSA. The chain's CDR3 is CASSLGGTGVRTEAFF. The DNA of the CDR3 is TGTGCCAGCAGCTTAGGGGGAACAGGGGTCCGGACTGAAGCTTTCTTT.

The rearrangement uses TRBV6-1 and TRBJ1-5; a weak D match, TRBD1 (6 bases). V lost 5 bases and J 4 bases, leaving 15 bases between the germline ends. CDR1 and CDR2 from the germline V gene are MNHNS and SASEGT. This CDR3 comprises 15 residues. CDR3 amino acids: CASSLLDRGNQPQHF. The CDR3, as DNA: TGTGCCAGCAGTCTACTGGACAGAGGTAATCAGCCCCAGCATTTT.

This sequence joins TRBV25-1 and TRBJ2-5, with D unresolved. V lost 4 bases and J 4 bases, leaving 4 bases between the germline ends. The CDR3 consists of 11 residues. Germline V CDR1 and CDR2: MGHDK, SYGVNS. CDR3 coding DNA: TGTGCCAGCAGTGGCAGAGAGACCCAGTACTTC. This encodes CASSGRETQYF.

The chain is built from TRBV6-1 and TRBJ2-1, with 8 bases lining up with TRBD1. Germline assignment: CDR1 MNHNS and CDR2 SASEGT. This CDR3 comprises 15 residues. Trimming took 6 bases from V and 2 from J; bases not matched to a gene: 6. The CDR3 DNA reads as TGTGCCAGCAGAAACAGGGGGAAGCCCTACAATGAGCAGTTCTTC. Amino acid sequence: CASRNRGKPYNEQFF.

The chain joins TRBV27 to TRBJ1-2, with 8 bases matching TRBD1. The CDR3 runs to 13 residues. V was pared by 5 bases and J by 4 bases, with 3 bases of the junction left unmatched. Germline V gene sequence: CDR1 MNHEY, CDR2 SMNVEV (reference sequence). The CDR3 reads CASSQGASYGYTF. CDR3 coding DNA: TGTGCCAGCAGTCAGGGGGCGAGCTATGGCTACACCTTC.

The chain employs TRBV19 and TRBJ2-7, with TRBD2 matching 12 bases. The V gene's germline CDR1 is LNHDA and CDR2 SQIVND (reference sequence). Trimming took 2 bases from V and 3 from J; bases not matched to a gene: 14. This CDR3 is 19 amino acids long. The CDR3 DNA follows: TGTGCCAGTAGTATAAGCGTTCTCGGTACTAGCGGGGGGATCTACGAGCAGTACTTC. It yields the protein CASSISVLGTSGGIYEQYF.

The chain has TRBV25-1 and TRBJ2-1, with D unclear. The length of the CDR3 is 15 residues. Germline V gene lookup returns CDR1 MGHDK and CDR2 SYGVNS. Trimming pared 3 bases from V and 3 bases from J, leaving 12 bases between. The CDR3 region has the DNA TGTGCCAGCAGTGAGTTAGCTCCTAACTACAATGAGCAGTTCTTC. Translating gives CASSELAPNYNEQFF.

The V and J genes are TRBV6-6 and TRBJ1-5; possible D gene TRBD1, 5 bases. V lost 4 bases and J lost 2, with 9 bases in between. The CDR3 sequence is 14 residues long. Germline assignment: CDR1 MNHNY and CDR2 SVGAGI (reference sequence). The CDR3 bases are TGTGCCAGCAGTTCGGCACAGGGCAATCAGCCCCAGCATTTT. Residues: CASSSAQGNQPQHF.

This chain joins TRBV28 and TRBJ2-5, with 7 bases lining up with TRBD2. This CDR3 comprises 16 residues. J was trimmed by 1 base and V by 0 bases; bases with no gene match: 5. The germline gives CDR1 MDHEN, CDR2 SYDVKM. DNA of the CDR3: TGTGCCAGCAGTTTATGGAGACTAGCAGGCCAAGAGACCCAGTACTTC. Translation: CASSLWRLAGQETQYF.

This rearrangement joins TRBV14 to TRBJ1-2; weak D call: TRBD1 (6 bases). The germline V gene encodes CDR1 SGHDN and CDR2 FVKESK. Trimming took off 0 bases at V and 7 bases at J, with 15 bases between the two ends. This CDR3 comprises 15 residues. CDR3 region: CASSQDVRGGSGYTF. The CDR3 nucleotides read TGTGCCAGCAGCCAAGATGTGAGGGGGGGAAGTGGCTACACCTTC. Full variable domain (missing parts from reference TRBV14 and TRBJ1-2): EAGVTQFPSHSVIEKGQTVTLRCDPISGHDNLYWYRRVMGKEIKFLLHFVKESKQDESGMPNNRFLAERTGGTYSTLKVQPAELEDSGVYFCASSQDVRGGSGYTFGSGTRLTVV.

The genes are TRBV20-1 and TRBJ1-1; D not resolved. CDR1 and CDR2 from the germline V gene are DFQATT and SNEGSKA (reference sequence). This CDR3 region has 11 residues. Deletions cut 6 bases from V and 1 base from J, with 6 bases between. The CDR3 here is CSAWQNTEAFF. The CDR3 nucleotides read TGCAGTGCATGGCAGAACACTGAAGCTTTCTTT.

The rearrangement uses TRBV5-6 and TRBJ2-5; D gene unclear. The V end lost 2 bases, the J end lost 5 bases, and 10 bases lay between the germline ends. Germline V gives CDR1 SGHDT, CDR2 YYEEEE. The CDR3 has 13 residues. This chain's CDR3 is CASSFLLSETQYF. The CDR3 nucleotides are TGTGCCAGCAGCTTCCTATTGTCGGAGACCCAGTACTTC.

This clone was observed once. V is TRBV9 and J is TRBJ1-1, with a possible D match to TRBD1 (5 bases). CDR3 length: 16 amino acids. Germline V lookup: CDR1 SGDLS, CDR2 YYNGEE. V was clipped by 3 bases and J by 11 bases, with 26 bases between them. The CDR3 region is CASSAETTGTSPSAFF. The CDR3 nucleotides read TGTGCCAGCAGCGCAGAAACCACAGGAACTTCTCCTTCGGCTTTCTTT. The variable domain in full, completed from reference TRBV9 and TRBJ1-1, reads DSGVTQTPKHLITATGQRVTLRCSPRSGDLSVYWYQQSLDQGLQFLIQYYNGEERAKGNILERFSAQQFPDLHSELNLSSLELGDSALYFCASSAETTGTSPSAFFGQGTRLTVV.

This sequence joins TRBV7-6 and TRBJ2-2, with a weak D call TRBD1 (6 bases). This CDR3 region has 14 residues. Germline assignment: CDR1 SGHVS and CDR2 FNYEAQ. Trimming cost V 5 bases and J 2 bases, with 9 bases left between them. For the CDR3, the DNA is TGTGCCAGCAGCCTACAGGGTAACACCGGGGAGCTGTTTTTT. The encoded protein is CASSLQGNTGELFF.

This chain uses TRBV9 with TRBJ1-2; 11 bases map to TRBD1. The CDR3 sequence is 15 residues long. CDR1 SGDLS and CDR2 YYNGEE come from the germline V gene. V lost 0 bases, J lost 6 bases, and 4 bases stayed unmatched. CDR3 bases: TGTGCCAGCAGCGTAGTGGGACAGGGGGGTCATGGCTACACCTTC. It translates to CASSVVGQGGHGYTF. The variable domain in full, with the rest retrieved from reference TRBV9 and TRBJ1-2, is DSGVTQTPKHLITATGQRVTLRCSPRSGDLSVYWYQQSLDQGLQFLIQYYNGEERAKGNILERFSAQQFPDLHSELNLSSLELGDSALYFCASSVVGQGGHGYTFGSGTRLTVV.

V gene TRBV4-2 combines with J gene TRBJ2-1; weak D call: TRBD1 (5 bases). V was shortened by 1 base and J by 3 bases, with 13 bases between the two germline ends. Germline V gives CDR1 LGHNA, CDR2 YNFKEQ. This CDR3 has 16 amino acids. CDR3 amino acids: CASSQVQGQDYNEQFF. The CDR3 nucleotides read TGTGCCAGCAGCCAAGTCCAGGGTCAAGACTACAATGAGCAGTTCTTC.

This chain's CDR3 is CASSEAGLAAYEQYF. Here the CDR3 DNA reads TGTGCCAGCAGTGAAGCGGGACTAGCCGCCTACGAGCAGTACTTC. The V and J genes are TRBV2 and TRBJ2-7, with 9 nucleotides matching TRBD2. The CDR3 has 15 amino acids. V shed 0 bases and J 2 bases; nucleotides not matched to a gene: 2. Germline V gene data show CDR1 as SNHLY and CDR2 as FYNNEI.

The V gene is TRBV9, the J gene TRBJ2-7; D might be TRBD1 (5 bases). Germline V gene lookup returns CDR1 SGDLS and CDR2 YYNGEE. Deletions cut 4 bases from V and 3 bases from J, with 14 bases between. This CDR3 is 14 amino acids long. In nucleotides, the CDR3 is TGTGCCAGCAGCCCAGGGATGACCCTCTACGAGCAGTACTTC. The encoded protein is CASSPGMTLYEQYF.

This rearrangement joins TRBV4-2 to TRBJ2-7, with D uncertain. The V end lost 4 bases, the J end lost 5 bases, and 12 bases lay between the germline ends. Germline values: CDR1 LGHNA, CDR2 YNFKEQ. The CDR3 is made up of 13 amino acids. As DNA, the CDR3 is TGTGCCAGCAGCCCCACCAGAGGAGACGAGCAGTACTTC. It specifies CASSPTRGDEQYF.

The V call is TRBV7-9, the J call TRBJ2-7; D may be TRBD1 (6 bases). Trimming took off 1 base at V and 5 bases at J, with 12 bases between the two ends. The CDR3 covers 14 residues. Germline CDR1 and CDR2: SEHNR and FQNEAQ (reference sequence). This chain's CDR3 is CASSLEGVLNEQYF. In DNA form, the CDR3 reads TGTGCCAGCAGCTTAGAGGGGGTTCTCAACGAGCAGTACTTC. The whole variable domain, remainder taken from reference TRBV7-9 and TRBJ2-7, is DTGVSQNPRHKITKRGQNVTFRCDPISEHNRLYWYRQTLGQGPEFLTYFQNEAQLEKSRLLSDRFSAERPKGSFSTLEIQRTEQGDSAMYLCASSLEGVLNEQYFGPGTRLTVT.

V is TRBV15 and J is TRBJ1-1; possible D gene TRBD1, 5 bases. The CDR3 is 15 amino acids. V lost 3 bases and J 0 bases, leaving 11 bases between the germline ends. The germline CDR1 and CDR2 sequences are LNHNV and YYDKDF (reference sequence). The CDR3 reads CATSRGGTVNTEAFF. In DNA form, the CDR3 reads TGTGCCACCAGCAGGGGGGGGACGGTGAACACTGAAGCTTTCTTT. The entire variable domain, with the rest obtained from reference TRBV15 and TRBJ1-1, is as follows: DAMVIQNPRYQVTQFGKPVTLSCSQTLNHNVMYWYQQKSSQAPKLLFHYYDKDFNNEADTPDNFQSRRPNTSFCFLDIRSPGLGDTAMYLCATSRGGTVNTEAFFGQGTRLTVV.